The present T cell receptor (beta chain) was sequenced within a study of Ad26.COV2.S vaccination and SARS-CoV-2 variants. Described treatment: around 19 received Ad26.COV2.S at low or high dose, single or two shots; about 5 received placebo; per-sample allocation not given. All samples were drawn on day 63, counting from the first vaccine or placebo injection. Germline V CDR1 and CDR2: MNHNY, SVGAGI (reference sequence). The CDR3 loop spans 13 amino acids. The V end lost 2 bases, the J end lost 5 bases, and 6 bases lay between the germline ends. Here immunoSEQ multiplex PCR was the method, and the copy in TCRdb shows in-frame clones only, minus some. This table has 300,000 to 400,000 clones, around 84% appearing once.

The clonotype was recovered from a person between 18 and 59 years old who received the Ad26.COV2.S COVID-19 vaccine or a placebo. The input for sequencing was peripheral blood, taken in a trial of Ad26.COV2.S vaccine versus placebo. The chain combines TRBV6-6 with TRBJ2-2, with D tentatively TRBD2 (6 bases). CDR3 nucleotide sequence: TGTGCCAGCAGTTACGGAGGGACCGGGGAGCTGTTTTTT. Amino acids: CASSYGGTGELFF.